This T cell receptor (beta chain) was found in a study of tumor and adjacent non-tumor tissue in lung cancer (dated by TCRdb to the late 2010s). Turning to the overall study: By cancer type, the cohort comprised eleven to twelve adenocarcinoma patients, 2 squamous cell carcinoma patients and 1 small cell lung cancer patient. A total of about 130 million productive TCRbeta reads were generated by sequencing, corresponding to an average of about 4.2 million reads per sample. Around 31 paired specimens, one tumor and one normal lung sample per patient, were profiled by TCRbeta CDR3 sequencing. Ages among the roughly 15 patients ranged from roughly 31 to 76 years, there were roughly 10 men and 5 women, and disease was at TNM stage I to III. The study compared bulk TCRbeta repertoires from lung tumor tissue and matched distant non-tumor lung tissue of more than 12 lung cancer patients.

On the study overall, not on this receptor specifically: With only approximately 16 patients in the cohort, the authors noted that larger samples and more detailed clinical data are needed. Neither the sequencing platform nor unique molecular identifiers are named or mentioned anywhere in the methods. The top 100 clones accounted for a significantly larger cumulative portion of the repertoire in normal lung than in tumor tissue. Peripheral blood was not sequenced, so blood TCRbeta repertoires in these lung cancer patients were not examined. Tumor tissue showed significantly higher TCR diversity (inverse Simpson) than normal lung tissue, at around 450 vs 150 (P = 0.0075, Mann-Whitney U test). Younger patients had significantly higher TCR diversity, and higher tumor TCR diversity was associated with shorter overall and disease-free survival.

Notes on this clonotype: The antigen it recognizes is unknown. One junction end does not reproduce the germline sequence, and a read error may be involved.

The method behind the library was multiplex PCR. The sequencer listed for this sample is Illumina HiSeq 2500. TCRbeta libraries were constructed through three rounds of nested PCR with primers (Table S4) according to protocols adapted from ARM-PCR. Before sequencing, PCR products of 200-500 bp were excised from the gel and purified with the QIAquick gel extraction kit. On the authors' methods: Trimmomatic was used to clean the reads, FLASH merged the cleaned reads into complete CDR3 sequences, and MiTCR assigned the sequences to V(D)J germline segments. Clonal diversity was calculated as the inverse Simpson's index using VDJtools. In-frame sequences without a premature stop codon were defined as productive reads. The raw public data were reprocessed by TCRdb itself: fastp quality trimming at Q25, MiXCR clonotype calling, in-frame beta chains only. CDR3 protein sequences are deduplicated, and each keeps its most common genes and DNA. TCRdb, not the original authors, processed these V and J calls. For this sample there are 90,000 to 110,000 distinct CDR3 sequences; approximately 71% appear just once. The ten largest clones add up to 30% to 45% of the sample.

The CDR3 covers 14 residues, taking in both the cysteine and the phenylalanine. Here the CDR3 DNA is all that survives: 42 bases in frame from base 1. RNA was extracted from bulk unsorted tissue and checked for quality with a NanoDrop ND-1000 and an Agilent 2100. Donors were newly diagnosed lung cancer patients admitted for thoracic surgery in China between August and November 2014, without prior chemotherapy. Patients with previous radiotherapy or chemotherapy, or with another concurrent cancer, were excluded from the study. Pieces of surgical tissue measuring about 1-2.2 cm3 were kept in RNAlater solution and stored at -80 degrees C until use.

The clonotype comes from a woman aged 55-75 years with non-small cell lung cancer. The sample consisted of lung tumor tissue. The chain uses TRBV12-3 or TRBV12-4 and TRBJ1-2; the D gene is perhaps TRBD1, from 5 matching bases. CDR3 protein: CASSLNRMNYDYTF. At the DNA level, the sequence is TGTGCCAGCAGTTTGAACAGGATGAATTATGACTACACCTTC.